The entry that follows covers one TCR beta chain sequence. CDR3 length: 14 amino acids. Germline lookup yields CDR1 SGHKS and CDR2 YYEKEE (reference sequence). The V end lost 3 bases, the J end lost 1 base, and 8 bases lay between the germline ends. This sample stems from a study of blood T cell repertoires in COVID-19. Study-wide background: Material from acute and convalescent COVID-19 was sourced from the United States, Italy and Spain. Nucleic acid was either cDNA or gDNA, and it came from T cells, B-cell-depleted T cells, or PBMCs.

Original data processing: Estimation of nucleated cell counts was performed using reference gene primer amplification. Generated by immunoSEQ multiplex PCR, the TCRdb table keeps only in-frame clones and is missing some. V, J and clone size derive from that table, while D and trimming were established from the DNA sequence. The sample holds about 290,000 clones, roughly 89% seen once. The clonotype originates from a woman in her twenties or thirties with COVID-19, enrolled during active disease. This chain joins TRBV5-5 and TRBJ1-5; maybe TRBD1 (6 bases). The specimen sequenced was peripheral blood. This chain's CDR3 is CASSSGQSNQPQHF. CDR3 DNA: TGTGCCAGCAGCTCGGGACAAAGCAATCAGCCCCAGCATTTT.